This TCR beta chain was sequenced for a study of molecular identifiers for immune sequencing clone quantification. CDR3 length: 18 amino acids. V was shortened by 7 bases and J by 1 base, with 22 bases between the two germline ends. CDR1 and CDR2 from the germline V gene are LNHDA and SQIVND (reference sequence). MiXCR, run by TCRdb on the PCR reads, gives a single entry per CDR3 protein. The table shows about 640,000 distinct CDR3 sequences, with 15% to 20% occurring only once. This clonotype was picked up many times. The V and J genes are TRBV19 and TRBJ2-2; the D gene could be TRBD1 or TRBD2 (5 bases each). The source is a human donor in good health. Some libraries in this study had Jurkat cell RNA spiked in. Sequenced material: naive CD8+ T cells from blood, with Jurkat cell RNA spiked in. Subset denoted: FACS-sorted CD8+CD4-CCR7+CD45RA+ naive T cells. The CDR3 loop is CASTPRAGISGNTGELFF. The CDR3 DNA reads TGTGCCAGTACCCCAAGGGCAGGGATCAGCGGGAACACCGGGGAGCTGTTTTTT.